A selection of T cell receptor beta chains follows, all from one sample in a study of post-analysis software for immune sequencing data. MiXCR, run by TCRdb on the PCR reads, gives a single entry per CDR3 protein. The table lists hundreds of thousands of distinct CDR3 sequences, 44% of them singletons. Specimen: blood. The source of these receptors is a girl aged 10 to 17 with multiple sclerosis. Both conserved end residues are part of each CDR3. D genes are given only for firm matches. Not all rows give a size; the values are once, few, many and, for expanded clones, a class.

J: TRBJ2-7; size: -; V: TRBV20-1; D: -; DNA: TGCAGTGCCCCCGCAGGGGAGAAGGGGTCCTACGAGCAGTACTTC; CDR3: CSAPAGEKGSYEQYF
J: TRBJ2-7; size: -; V: TRBV11-2; D: -; DNA: TGTGCCAGCAGCTTAGGACAGGTCGAGCAGTACTTC; CDR3: CASSLGQVEQYF
J: TRBJ2-3; size: few; V: TRBV12-3/TRBV12-4; D: -; DNA: TGTGCCAGCAGTTTACGTGAAGTCGCAGATACGCAGTATTTT; CDR3: CASSLREVADTQYF
J: TRBJ2-7; size: -; V: TRBV20-1; D: TRBD2; DNA: TGCAGTGCTAGAGATTCGACTAGCGGACCCTACGAGCAGTACTTC; CDR3: CSARDSTSGPYEQYF
J: TRBJ2-5; size: -; V: TRBV7-2; D: -; DNA: TGTACCAGCAGCTTAGGAGGCAACCTCCAAGAGACCCAGTACTTC; CDR3: CTSSLGGNLQETQYF
J: TRBJ1-5; size: few; V: TRBV6-1; D: TRBD1; DNA: TGTGCCAGCAGTGAAGAAGGACAGGACAATCAGCCCCAGCATTTT; CDR3: CASSEEGQDNQPQHF
J: TRBJ2-1; size: -; V: TRBV7-8; D: TRBD2; DNA: TGTGCCAGTAGCCGCGGACTAGCGGGGGGGCTTGTCGATGAGCAGTTCTTC; CDR3: CASSRGLAGGLVDEQFF
J: TRBJ1-1; size: -; V: TRBV6-6; D: -; DNA: TGTGCCAGCAGTTTACAGCAGATGAACACTGAAGCTTTCTTT; CDR3: CASSLQQMNTEAFF
J: TRBJ2-3; size: -; V: TRBV12-3/TRBV12-4; D: TRBD1; DNA: TGTGCCAGCTGGGTAGGGGGACAGGGGGCTATCAGCACAGATACGCAGTATTTT; CDR3: CASWVGGQGAISTDTQYF
J: TRBJ2-1; size: few; V: TRBV13; D: TRBD2; DNA: TGTGCCAGCAGCACACTAGCGGGGGGTGGTGAGCAGTTCTTC; CDR3: CASSTLAGGGEQFF
J: TRBJ1-6; size: -; V: TRBV7-9; D: -; DNA: TGTGCCAGCAGCTTACAGGATTCACCCCTCCACTTT; CDR3: CASSLQDSPLHF
J: TRBJ2-7; size: -; V: TRBV25-1; D: TRBD1; DNA: TGTGCCAGCAGTGACCCCGGGACAGGGGGTTACTACGAGCAGTACTTC; CDR3: CASSDPGTGGYYEQYF
J: TRBJ2-1; size: few; V: TRBV5-1; D: TRBD2; DNA: TGCGCCAGCAGCTTCGTAGTGGCTAGCGGGAGTTGGTATGAGCAGTTCTTC; CDR3: CASSFVVASGSWYEQFF
J: TRBJ1-1; size: -; V: TRBV19; D: TRBD1; DNA: TGTGCCAGTAGAGGCAGGGGGATTGAAGCTTTCTTT; CDR3: CASRGRGIEAFF
J: TRBJ2-6; size: many; V: TRBV4-2; D: TRBD2; DNA: TGTGCCAGCAGCCAAGATCCTGCGGGGGGCTCTGGGGCCAACGTCCTGACTTTC; CDR3: CASSQDPAGGSGANVLTF
J: TRBJ2-3; size: -; V: TRBV2; D: TRBD2; DNA: TGTGCCAGCATGGGGAGAGCGGGAGGGCACGATACGCAGTATTTT; CDR3: CASMGRAGGHDTQYF
J: TRBJ1-5; size: few; V: TRBV3-1; D: TRBD1; DNA: TGTGCCAGCAGCCAAGACGACAGGGGCAATCAGCCCCAGCATTTT; CDR3: CASSQDDRGNQPQHF
J: TRBJ2-1; size: few; V: TRBV10-1; D: -; DNA: TGCGCCAGCAGTGAAGGCCAGGGGGGTGAGCAGTTCTTC; CDR3: CASSEGQGGEQFF
J: TRBJ2-7; size: few; V: TRBV29-1; D: -; DNA: TGCAGCGTGTGTCTCACCGGGGCCCACTACGAGCAGTACTTC; CDR3: CSVCLTGAHYEQYF
J: TRBJ1-1; size: -; V: TRBV5-1; D: -; DNA: TGCGCCAGCAGCTTGGCCTCGGGGAGTCTGAACACTGAAGCTTTCTTT; CDR3: CASSLASGSLNTEAFF
J: TRBJ1-6; size: few; V: TRBV3-1; D: TRBD1; DNA: TGTGCCAGCAGCCAAGGGGGACAGGGGAATTCACCCCTCCACTTT; CDR3: CASSQGGQGNSPLHF
J: TRBJ2-7; size: -; V: TRBV7-2; D: -; DNA: TGTGCCAGCAGCTTACGGGTGACTACCTACGAGCAGTACTTC; CDR3: CASSLRVTTYEQYF
J: TRBJ1-4; size: few; V: TRBV7-6; D: -; DNA: TGTGCCAGCAGCTTAGGAGGTTTTGCAGGCTTCCCTTTTAATGAAAAACTGTTTTTT; CDR3: CASSLGGFAGFPFNEKLFF
J: TRBJ2-3; size: -; V: TRBV20-1; D: TRBD2; DNA: TGCAGTGCTAGACGGGACTACCCAGCGGATACGCAGTATTTT; CDR3: CSARRDYPADTQYF
J: TRBJ1-2; size: -; V: TRBV13; D: -; DNA: TGTGCCAGCAGCTGGCCGGGGGGAGGGGACTCTGGCTACACCTTC; CDR3: CASSWPGGGDSGYTF
J: TRBJ2-5; size: few; V: TRBV20-1; D: TRBD2; DNA: TGCAGTGCTAGAGGGGGACTAGCGGGGGGGCAAGAGACCCAGTACTTC; CDR3: CSARGGLAGGQETQYF
J: TRBJ1-4; size: -; V: TRBV7-9; D: TRBD1; DNA: TGTGCCAGCAGCGCTCCGGGACAGGGGTTAGTCGTGCATGAAAAACTGTTTTTT; CDR3: CASSAPGQGLVVHEKLFF
J: TRBJ1-1; size: -; V: TRBV10-3; D: TRBD1; DNA: TGTGCCATCACCGAACAGGGGAAGAACACTGAAGCTTTCTTT; CDR3: CAITEQGKNTEAFF
J: TRBJ1-1; size: -; V: TRBV3-1; D: -; DNA: TGTGCCAGCAGCCCATTTATCGAGGGTACTGAAGCTTTCTTT; CDR3: CASSPFIEGTEAFF
J: TRBJ2-3; size: -; V: TRBV20-1; D: -; DNA: TGCAGTGCTAGAGATGCCGTTAGCACAGATACGCAGTATTTT; CDR3: CSARDAVSTDTQYF
J: TRBJ2-1; size: many; V: TRBV7-7; D: -; DNA: TGTGCTAGCAGCTACGACTATACCAACCACAATGAGCAGTTCTTC; CDR3: CASSYDYTNHNEQFF
J: TRBJ1-1; size: -; V: TRBV9; D: -; DNA: TGTGCCAGCAGCCAAATGGGGGAAGCTTTCTTT; CDR3: CASSQMGEAFF
J: TRBJ2-1; size: -; V: TRBV5-1; D: TRBD1; DNA: TGCGCCAGCAGCCTCACAGGGGGCATTTACAATGAGCAGTTCTTC; CDR3: CASSLTGGIYNEQFF
J: TRBJ1-5; size: few; V: TRBV12-3/TRBV12-4; D: -; DNA: TGTGCCAGCAGTTTAGACTATAGCAATCAGCCCCAGCATTTT; CDR3: CASSLDYSNQPQHF
J: TRBJ1-1; size: once; V: TRBV4-1; D: TRBD1; DNA: TGCGCCAGCAGCCAAGATCAGGGGGGGCGGACTGAAGCTTTCTTT; CDR3: CASSQDQGGRTEAFF
J: TRBJ2-3; size: once; V: TRBV7-2; D: -; DNA: TGTGCCAGCAGCTCCCCCGGGGCGGTGTCAGTGAGCCAAAACACAGATACGCAGTATTTT; CDR3: CASSSPGAVSVSQNTDTQYF
J: TRBJ2-1; size: -; V: TRBV12-3/TRBV12-4; D: -; DNA: TGTGCCAGCAGTTCCGGACTCGACCGGGACAATGAGCAGTTCTTC; CDR3: CASSSGLDRDNEQFF
J: TRBJ2-1; size: -; V: TRBV10-3; D: -; DNA: TGTGCCATCAGTGAGGGGAACAGGGAAGCAAATGAGCAGTTCTTC; CDR3: CAISEGNREANEQFF
J: TRBJ2-5; size: -; V: TRBV20-1; D: -; DNA: TGCAGTGCGGAAGGAGGTCAGGGGTCGAAAGAGACCCAGTACTTC; CDR3: CSAEGGQGSKETQYF
J: TRBJ2-5; size: -; V: TRBV20-1; D: -; DNA: TGCAGTGCTAGACGGGGAGGGACCCAGTACTTC; CDR3: CSARRGGTQYF
J: TRBJ1-2; size: -; V: TRBV5-1; D: -; DNA: TGCGCCACTGCATCCACAGAAGGTGGCTACACCTTC; CDR3: CATASTEGGYTF
J: TRBJ2-3; size: -; V: TRBV5-1; D: TRBD2; DNA: TGCGCCAGCAGCGCCACGACTAGCGGGAGCTCCACAGATACGCAGTATTTT; CDR3: CASSATTSGSSTDTQYF
J: TRBJ2-7; size: few; V: TRBV6-5; D: TRBD2; DNA: TGTGCCAGTAGACTAGCGGGTCCCTACGAGCAGTACTTC; CDR3: CASRLAGPYEQYF
J: TRBJ1-1; size: few; V: TRBV2; D: -; DNA: TGTGCCATCCTCCGGGACCTTGGGACTGAAGCTTTCTTT; CDR3: CAILRDLGTEAFF
J: TRBJ2-4; size: few; V: TRBV27; D: -; DNA: TGTGCCAGCAGTTTAAGTAGACCCGGCCAAGGTGGAAACATTCAGTACTTC; CDR3: CASSLSRPGQGGNIQYF
J: TRBJ2-1; size: once; V: TRBV12-3/TRBV12-4; D: TRBD2; DNA: TGTGCCATAGGCCGGGCTAGCGGCAACGAGCAGTTCTTC; CDR3: CAIGRASGNEQFF
J: TRBJ1-2; size: -; V: TRBV12-3/TRBV12-4; D: -; DNA: TGTGCCAGCAGTTTCAACGGCGCTAACTATGGCTACACCTTC; CDR3: CASSFNGANYGYTF
J: TRBJ1-1; size: -; V: TRBV20-1; D: -; DNA: TGCAGTGCACCGACAGCTAGAGCTTTCTTT; CDR3: CSAPTARAFF
J: TRBJ2-5; size: -; V: TRBV20-1; D: -; DNA: TGCGGTGCTAGAGCGGACTATTTTCAAGAGACCCAGTACTTC; CDR3: CGARADYFQETQYF
J: TRBJ1-1; size: -; V: TRBV4-1; D: TRBD1; DNA: TGCGCCAGCAGCCAATGGGGACGACAGGGGCGAGCTTTCTTT; CDR3: CASSQWGRQGRAFF
J: TRBJ1-5; size: -; V: TRBV6-6; D: -; DNA: TGTGCCAGCAGTTACTCGAACGATCAGCCCCAGCATTTT; CDR3: CASSYSNDQPQHF
J: TRBJ2-4; size: few; V: TRBV7-8; D: -; DNA: TGTGTCAGCAGCTTAAAGGGGAGAGGGGACATTCAGTACTTC; CDR3: CVSSLKGRGDIQYF
J: TRBJ2-7; size: -; V: TRBV4-1; D: -; DNA: TGCGCCAGCAGCCAAACCCAGGTTAGCTCCTACGAGCAGTACTTC; CDR3: CASSQTQVSSYEQYF
J: TRBJ2-3; size: -; V: TRBV7-8; D: -; DNA: TGTGCCAGCAGCTTAGCGGCTACAAGAGCTAGCACAGATACGCAGTATTTT; CDR3: CASSLAATRASTDTQYF
J: TRBJ2-1; size: few; V: TRBV10-1; D: -; DNA: TGCGCCAGCAGTACAACCTGGGGGCCTCAACGGAATGAGCAGTTCTTC; CDR3: CASSTTWGPQRNEQFF